These 3 T cell receptor beta chains were sequenced from one sample in a study of shared clonotypes between healthy human individuals. Some clones are missing from TCRdb's copy, which holds only in-frame ones; the method was immunoSEQ multiplex PCR. Here the sample spans around 1,100,000 clones, roughly 80% being singletons. Sequenced input: memory CD4+ T cells from PBMCs. Documented subset: CD45RA-negative fraction. Receptor source: a man aged 18 to 35 in good health. Some clones in this sample may be carry-over from other donors' samples.

With regard to this clone: The junction differs from germline at one of its ends, possibly a read error. V usage is TRBV15 and J usage is TRBJ1-4; D might be TRBD1 (5 bases). The length of the CDR3 is 13 residues. The germline gives CDR1 LNHNV, CDR2 YYDKDF (reference sequence). Here the CDR3 reads CATSRYLLGPGYF. The CDR3 DNA follows: TGTGCCACCAGCAGATACCTACTGGGGCCGGGTTATTTT.

This clone has just a few counts. This chain links TRBV2 with TRBJ2-5; TRBD1 aligns across 8 bases. Germline V CDR1 and CDR2: SNHLY, FYNNEI. Germline trimming cut 6 bases from V and 2 bases from J; bases unmatched to any gene: 8. This CDR3 is 15 amino acids long. The CDR3, as DNA: TGTGCCAGCAGGCCCGACAGGGGTGGACAAGAGACCCAGTACTTC. Its protein product is CASRPDRGGQETQYF.

In DNA form, the CDR3 reads TGTGCCAGCAGTGATAGGACAGGGTCCTACGAGCAGTACTTC. It is translated as CASSDRTGSYEQYF. The gene calls are TRBV2 and TRBJ2-7; 8 bases align to TRBD1. With 3 bases clipped from V and 1 base from J, the junction kept 2 bases outside the gene matches. Germline CDR1 SNHLY, CDR2 FYNNEI. There are 14 residues in the CDR3.